This passage covers 30 T cell receptor beta chains from one sample sequenced in a study of cytomegalovirus exposure and HLA in healthy donors. Repertoires were generated with immunoSEQ multiplex PCR, while TCRdb's copy carries only in-frame clones and drops some. In the table there are 45,000 to 65,000 clones, 80% to 95% of which are singletons. The source material was PBMCs. These receptors were collected from a man aged 18 to 29 in good health and CMV-seronegative.

This clone was observed once. This rearrangement joins TRBV6-6 to TRBJ1-1; D might be TRBD1 (6 bases). CDR1 and CDR2 (germline): MNHNY, SVGAGI (reference sequence). This CDR3 comprises 12 residues. The V gene lost 10 bases and the J gene lost 1 base, with 10 bases spanning the gap. Here the CDR3 reads CAIARGNTEAFF. DNA for the CDR3: TGTGCCATCGCCAGGGGGAACACTGAAGCTTTCTTT.

The chain recombines TRBV6-5 with TRBJ2-7; 9 positions match TRBD1. The V and J ends lost 4 bases and 3 bases, in that order; junction bases with no gene match: 4. Germline V lookup: CDR1 MNHEY, CDR2 SVGAGI. The CDR3 consists of 14 residues. Written as DNA, the CDR3 is TGTGCCAGCAGTTCCGGGACAGGGAGCTACGAGCAGTACTTC. Its protein is CASSSGTGSYEQYF.

V and J are TRBV6-5 and TRBJ2-7; D might be TRBD1 (6 bases). This CDR3 is 13 amino acids long. V was cut by 9 bases and J by 4 bases, with 16 bases left in between. Germline-derived CDR1 and CDR2 are MNHEY and SVGAGI. The CDR3 loop is CASSMGARYEQYF. The CDR3 nucleotides are TGTGCCAGTAGCATGGGGGCGCGGTACGAGCAGTACTTC.

Here the CDR3 reads CASSTGTGTTGELFF. DNA of the CDR3: TGTGCCAGCAGTACCGGGACAGGGACCACCGGGGAGCTGTTTTTT. This sequence joins TRBV6-1 and TRBJ2-2; TRBD1 matches 9 bases. Trimming took 5 bases from V and 4 from J; bases not matched to a gene: 5. Germline-derived CDR1 and CDR2 are MNHNS and SASEGT. This CDR3 comprises 15 residues.

J is TRBJ2-3 and V is TRBV27, with TRBD2 as a possible D gene (5 bases). Germline assignment: CDR1 MNHEY and CDR2 SMNVEV (reference sequence). Trimming pared 5 bases from V and 5 bases from J, leaving 14 bases between. There are 14 residues in the CDR3. The CDR3 loop reads CASSPRVRVDTQYF. The CDR3 bases are TGTGCCAGCAGTCCGAGGGTCCGGGTAGATACGCAGTATTTT.

The chain has TRBV29-1 and TRBJ2-3; 12 bases line up with TRBD2. The junction had 8 bases not matched to a gene; V was cut back by 5 bases and J by 5 bases. The CDR3 length is 15 residues. Germline V gene sequence: CDR1 SQVTM, CDR2 ANQGSEA. The CDR3 coding sequence is TGCAGCGTTACGACTAGCGGGAGTACGGGAGATACGCAGTATTTT. Protein: CSVTTSGSTGDTQYF.

The rearrangement uses TRBV30 and TRBJ1-2; possibly TRBD1 for D (5 bases). Germline lookup yields CDR1 GTSNPN and CDR2 SVGIG (reference sequence). The CDR3 spans 13 residues. Trimming cost V 5 bases and J 2 bases, with 12 bases left between them. The CDR3 DNA reads TGTGCCTGGGTGGCGAAGGGGAACTATGGCTACACCTTC. It specifies CAWVAKGNYGYTF. The variable domain in full, with the rest retrieved from reference TRBV30 and TRBJ1-2, is SQTIHQWPATLVQPVGSPLSLECTVEGTSNPNLYWYRQAAGRGLQLLFYSVGIGQISSEVPQNLSASRPQDRQFILSSKKLLLSDSGFYLCAWVAKGNYGYTFGSGTRLTVV.

Only a few counts were recorded for this clone. The chain recombines TRBV30 with TRBJ1-5, with 7 positions matching TRBD1. This CDR3 region has 14 residues. Germline V gene sequence: CDR1 GTSNPN, CDR2 SVGIG (reference sequence). Trimming at V came to 1 base and at J to 4 bases, leaving 4 bases not matched to a gene. The CDR3 is CAWSGQGGNQPQHF. The CDR3 region has the DNA TGTGCCTGGAGTGGACAGGGTGGGAATCAGCCCCAGCATTTT.

The rearrangement links TRBV5-1 to TRBJ2-2; the match to TRBD2 covers 12 bases. Germline CDR1 reads SGHRS; CDR2 reads YFSETQ. This CDR3 region has 18 residues. J lost 6 bases, V lost 1 base, and 10 bases had no gene match. For the CDR3, the DNA is TGCGCCAGCAGCTTGAAGACTAGCGGGAGATACGGGGCCGGGGAGCTGTTTTTT. Amino acids: CASSLKTSGRYGAGELFF.

The chain combines TRBV15 with TRBJ2-4, with D perhaps TRBD2 (7 bases). V was pared by 2 bases and J by 0 bases, with 11 bases between. CDR1 is LNHNV and CDR2 is YYDKDF in the germline V gene (reference sequence). This CDR3 contains 16 residues. CDR3 residues: CATSRLGGEAKNIQYF. As DNA, the CDR3 is TGTGCCACCAGCAGATTAGGGGGGGAAGCCAAAAACATTCAGTACTTC. Supplemented by reference TRBV15 and TRBJ2-4, the full variable domain reads DAMVIQNPRYQVTQFGKPVTLSCSQTLNHNVMYWYQQKSSQAPKLLFHYYDKDFNNEADTPDNFQSRRPNTSFCFLDIRSPGLGDTAMYLCATSRLGGEAKNIQYFGAGTRLSVL.

V gene TRBV28 combines with J gene TRBJ2-4; D gene uncertain. Looked up from germline, CDR1 is MDHEN and CDR2 is SYDVKM. V gave up 5 bases and J gave up 6 bases, with 8 bases separating them. This CDR3 has 12 residues. The CDR3 DNA reads TGTGCCAGCAGTCCTCCGCGAAACATTCAGTACTTC. It yields the protein CASSPPRNIQYF. The full variable domain, completed using reference TRBV28 and TRBJ2-4, is DVKVTQSSRYLVKRTGEKVFLECVQDMDHENMFWYRQDPGLGLRLIYFSYDVKMKEKGDIPEGYSVSREKKERFSLILESASTNQTSMYLCASSPPRNIQYFGAGTRLSVL.

V is TRBV6-5 and J is TRBJ2-4; D gene uncertain. The V end lost 6 bases, the J end lost 6 bases, and 9 bases lay between the germline ends. The V gene's germline CDR1 is MNHEY and CDR2 SVGAGI. The CDR3 extends over 12 amino acids. The CDR3 coding sequence is TGTGCCAGCAGGGCTTCAGGAAACATTCAGTACTTC. It yields the protein CASRASGNIQYF.

The V and J genes are TRBV5-4 and TRBJ2-3, with D hard to call. Germline assignment: CDR1 SGHNT and CDR2 YYREEE (reference sequence). This CDR3 is 14 amino acids long. V lost 1 base, J lost 0 bases, and 6 bases lay in between. CDR3 protein: CASSLSGSTDTQYF. DNA of the CDR3: TGTGCCAGCAGCTTGTCCGGGAGCACAGATACGCAGTATTTT. Combining the CDR3 with reference TRBV5-4 and TRBJ2-3 gives the whole variable domain ETGVTQSPTHLIKTRGQQVTLRCSSQSGHNTVSWYQQALGQGPQFIFQYYREEENGRGNFPPRFSGLQFPNYSSELNVNALELDDSALYLCASSLSGSTDTQYFGPGTRLTVL.

Notes on this clone: Other DNA variants within this sample encode the same CDR3. The rearrangement links TRBV18 to TRBJ1-3, with 7 bases matching TRBD1. Trimming removed 3 bases from V and 1 base from J; junction bases left unmatched: 0. Germline CDR1 is KGHSH and CDR2 is LQKENI. The CDR3 spans 14 residues. The CDR3 DNA is TGTGCCAGCTCACCGACAGGGTCTGGAAACACCATATATTTT. Protein: CASSPTGSGNTIYF.

In its sample, this clone was seen once. This chain links TRBV5-4 with TRBJ2-1, with D perhaps matching TRBD2 (5 bases). CDR3 length: 12 residues. Trimming took off 4 bases at V and 5 bases at J, with 7 bases between the two ends. Germline loops: CDR1 SGHNT, CDR2 YYREEE (reference sequence). The CDR3 is CASSPGDNEQFF. Written as DNA, the CDR3 is TGTGCCAGCAGCCCCGGGGACAATGAGCAGTTCTTC.

V and J are TRBV5-4 and TRBJ2-1, with 8 bases that match TRBD2. The CDR3 runs 16 residues. CDR1 and CDR2 (germline): SGHNT, YYREEE (reference sequence). The junction had 12 bases not matched to a gene; V was cut back by 2 bases and J by 8 bases. CDR3: CASSLKLSGSVDEQFF. The CDR3, as DNA: TGTGCCAGCAGCTTAAAACTCAGCGGGAGCGTTGATGAGCAGTTCTTC.

The rearrangement joins TRBV29-1 to TRBJ2-5, with D uncertain. The CDR3 runs to 11 residues. V lost 2 bases to trimming and J lost 4 bases, with 5 bases between them. Looked up from germline, CDR1 is SQVTM and CDR2 is ANQGSEA. DNA of the CDR3: TGCAGCGTTGAATCGTTAGAGACCCAGTACTTC. Its protein product is CSVESLETQYF.

The table lists this clone with a count of one. The chain combines TRBV15 with TRBJ2-7, with 7 bases fitting TRBD1. Trimming removed 5 bases from V and 4 bases from J; junction bases left unmatched: 11. The germline V gene encodes CDR1 LNHNV and CDR2 YYDKDF (reference sequence). The CDR3 spans 15 residues. CDR3 bases: TGTGCCACCAGCGGATCGCCGGGACAGAGGTACGAGCAGTACTTC. It specifies CATSGSPGQRYEQYF.

J is TRBJ2-3 and V is TRBV29-1, with a tentative D call TRBD1 (5 bases). This CDR3 has 14 amino acids. The V end lost 1 base, the J end lost 0 bases, and 8 bases lay between the germline ends. Germline CDR1 reads SQVTM; CDR2 reads ANQGSEA. The CDR3, as DNA: TGCAGCGTTGAAGTTGGGGCTAGCACAGATACGCAGTATTTT. The encoded protein is CSVEVGASTDTQYF.

V usage is TRBV15 and J usage is TRBJ2-1, with TRBD2 as a possible D gene (6 bases). In germline, CDR1 is LNHNV, CDR2 YYDKDF (reference sequence). The V end was cut by 3 bases, the J end by 5 bases, with 14 bases between. CDR3 length: 15 amino acids. CDR3 bases: TGTGCCACCAGCAGGTTAGGCGGGGAGAACAATGAGCAGTTCTTC. Its protein product is CATSRLGGENNEQFF. Together with reference TRBV15 and TRBJ2-1, the CDR3 gives the full variable domain: DAMVIQNPRYQVTQFGKPVTLSCSQTLNHNVMYWYQQKSSQAPKLLFHYYDKDFNNEADTPDNFQSRRPNTSFCFLDIRSPGLGDTAMYLCATSRLGGENNEQFFGPGTRLTVL.

The gene calls are TRBV28 and TRBJ2-7, with 11 positions matching TRBD2. Germline V CDR1 and CDR2: MDHEN, SYDVKM. After removal of 6 bases from V and 3 bases from J, the junction contained 7 bases not matched to a gene. The CDR3 has 15 amino acids. Here the CDR3 DNA reads TGTGCCAGCAGCCCTCGGACTAGCGGGTACTACGAGCAGTACTTC. It is translated as CASSPRTSGYYEQYF.

This clone showed up just once. The gene calls are TRBV28 and TRBJ1-5; weak D call: TRBD1 (5 bases). The CDR3 totals 13 residues. CDR1 is MDHEN and CDR2 is SYDVKM in the germline V gene. V lost 8 bases, J lost 4 bases, and 12 bases lay in between. The chain's CDR3 is CASAPGMNQPQHF. CDR3 in DNA: TGTGCCAGCGCCCCAGGGATGAATCAGCCCCAGCATTTT.

The CDR3: CASSPGGYGYTF. CDR3 nucleotides: TGTGCCAGCAGTCCCGGGGGCTATGGCTACACCTTC. The genes are TRBV6-6 and TRBJ1-2, with D perhaps matching TRBD1 (5 bases). V dropped 5 bases and J dropped 4 bases, with 8 bases sitting between them. The CDR3 covers 12 residues. Germline loops: CDR1 MNHNY, CDR2 SVGAGI (reference sequence).

The CDR3 DNA follows: TGTGCCAGCTCACCGACCAGGGCCGGGGAGCTGTTTTTT. Amino acids: CASSPTRAGELFF. The rearrangement links TRBV18 to TRBJ2-2, with D perhaps matching TRBD1 (5 bases). V was clipped by 3 bases and J by 6 bases, with 8 bases between them. The CDR3 is 13 residues long. CDR1 KGHSH and CDR2 LQKENI come from the germline V gene.

The chain links TRBV2 to TRBJ2-7; the D is unclear. V dropped 1 base and J dropped 1 base, with 11 bases sitting between them. Germline CDR1 and CDR2: SNHLY and FYNNEI. This CDR3 has 15 residues. The CDR3 spells CASSEGRNPSYEQYF. CDR3 DNA sequence: TGTGCCAGCAGTGAAGGGCGGAACCCATCCTACGAGCAGTACTTC.

The chain recombines TRBV5-6 with TRBJ1-1, with 8 bases aligning to TRBD1. The germline V gene encodes CDR1 SGHDT and CDR2 YYEEEE. This CDR3 is built from 16 residues. V lost 4 bases and J lost 5; bases outside the gene matches: 13. The CDR3 coding sequence is TGTGCCAGCAGCGGAGCAGGGGGCGCATTCGGTACTGAAGCTTTCTTT. This codes for CASSGAGGAFGTEAFF.

The CDR3 loop reads CASSLNRGNEQFF. CDR3 sequence (DNA): TGCGCCAGCAGCTTGAACAGGGGCAATGAGCAGTTCTTC. This sequence joins TRBV5-1 and TRBJ2-1; 7 positions agree with TRBD1. Germline-derived CDR1 and CDR2 are SGHRS and YFSETQ. The trim removed 1 base at V and 6 bases at J, leaving 1 base unmatched. The CDR3 has 13 amino acids.

The V call is TRBV19, the J call TRBJ2-1; 9 bases agree with TRBD2. Germline-derived CDR1 and CDR2 are LNHDA and SQIVND (reference sequence). The J segment lost 3 bases and the V segment lost 2 bases, leaving 8 bases of the junction unmatched. The CDR3 length is 17 residues. The CDR3 DNA follows: TGTGCCAGTAGTATACTCCCCGGACTAGCGCGCTACAATGAGCAGTTCTTC. Its translation is CASSILPGLARYNEQFF.

The V and J genes are TRBV5-1 and TRBJ1-2; D is unclear. V lost 0 bases to trimming and J lost 3 bases, with 9 bases between them. This CDR3 region has 14 residues. Germline V lookup: CDR1 SGHRS, CDR2 YFSETQ. The CDR3 is CASSLEGSYYGYTF. CDR3 coding DNA: TGCGCCAGCAGCTTGGAAGGGAGTTACTATGGCTACACCTTC.

The chain carries TRBV27 and TRBJ1-1; 7 bases line up with TRBD1. There are 14 residues in the CDR3. Per germline, CDR1 MNHEY and CDR2 SMNVEV (reference sequence). The trim removed 5 bases at V and 1 base at J, leaving 4 bases unmatched. The CDR3 sequence is CASSLTGRNTEAFF. Written as DNA, the CDR3 is TGTGCCAGCAGTCTGACAGGGAGGAACACTGAAGCTTTCTTT.